Described below is a single T cell receptor beta chain sequence and its context. J was trimmed by 6 bases and V by 4 bases; bases with no gene match: 9. Germline V gene data show CDR1 as LGHNA and CDR2 as YNFKEQ. This CDR3 contains 15 residues. The data were produced by immunoSEQ multiplex PCR, yet TCRdb's version contains in-frame clones alone and is incomplete. The sample consists of 85,000 to 90,000 clones, approximately 90% of them appearing once. The data originate from a study of technical replicates of blood from a handful of donors. The sample was T cells isolated from PBMCs. The rearrangement uses TRBV4-2 and TRBJ2-1; TRBD2 aligns across 7 bases. This receptor was identified in a human donor in good health. This chain's CDR3 is CASSPQSSGANEQFF. DNA for the CDR3: TGTGCCAGCAGCCCTCAATCTAGCGGAGCCAATGAGCAGTTCTTC.